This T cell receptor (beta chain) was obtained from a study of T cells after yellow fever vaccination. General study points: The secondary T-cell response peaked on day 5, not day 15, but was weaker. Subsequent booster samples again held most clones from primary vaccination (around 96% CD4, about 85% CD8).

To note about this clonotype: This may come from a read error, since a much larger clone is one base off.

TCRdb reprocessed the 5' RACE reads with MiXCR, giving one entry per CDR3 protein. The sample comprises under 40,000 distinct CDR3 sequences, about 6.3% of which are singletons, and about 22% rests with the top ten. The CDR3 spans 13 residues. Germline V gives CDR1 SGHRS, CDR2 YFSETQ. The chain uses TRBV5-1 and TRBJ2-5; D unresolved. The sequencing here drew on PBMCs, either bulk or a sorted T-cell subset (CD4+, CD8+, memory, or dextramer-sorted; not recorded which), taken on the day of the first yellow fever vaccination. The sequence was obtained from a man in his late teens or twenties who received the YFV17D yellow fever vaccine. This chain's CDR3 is CACSLTPQETQYF. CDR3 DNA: TGCGCCTGCAGCTTGACCCCGCAAGAGACCCAGTACTTC.